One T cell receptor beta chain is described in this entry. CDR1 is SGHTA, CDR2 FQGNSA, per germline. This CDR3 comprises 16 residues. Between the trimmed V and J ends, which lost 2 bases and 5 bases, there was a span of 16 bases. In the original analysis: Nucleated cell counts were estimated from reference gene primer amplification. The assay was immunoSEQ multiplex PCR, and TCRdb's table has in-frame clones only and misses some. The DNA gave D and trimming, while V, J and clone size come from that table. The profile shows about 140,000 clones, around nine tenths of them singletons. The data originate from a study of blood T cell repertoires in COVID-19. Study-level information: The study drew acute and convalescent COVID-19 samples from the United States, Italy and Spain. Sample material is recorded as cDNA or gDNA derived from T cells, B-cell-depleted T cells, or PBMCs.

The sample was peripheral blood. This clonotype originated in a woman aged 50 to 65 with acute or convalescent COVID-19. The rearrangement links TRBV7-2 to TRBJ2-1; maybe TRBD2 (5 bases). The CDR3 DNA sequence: TGTGCCAGCAGCTTATTTACGGGAACGCTCGACAATGAGCAGTTCTTC. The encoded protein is CASSLFTGTLDNEQFF. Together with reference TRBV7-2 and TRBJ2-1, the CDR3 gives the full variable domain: GAGVSQSPSNKVTEKGKDVELRCDPISGHTALYWYRQSLGQGLEFLIYFQGNSAPDKSGLPSDRFSAERTGGSVSTLTIQRTQQEDSAVYLCASSLFTGTLDNEQFFGPGTRLTVL.